Each of the 22 T cell receptor beta chains below was sequenced from the same sample in a study of blood T cell repertoires in COVID-19. Using immunoSEQ multiplex PCR, the repertoire was profiled, and TCRdb retains in-frame clones only, with some absent. The repertoire holds about 240,000 clones, with roughly 86% as singletons. Sequencing was performed on peripheral blood. Receptor source: a man older than 75 with acute or convalescent COVID-19.

The J gene is TRBJ1-1, the V gene TRBV6-5; 7 bases map to TRBD1. CDR3 size: 15 residues. Germline CDR1 MNHEY, CDR2 SVGAGI. The J segment lost 4 bases and the V segment lost 1 base, leaving 6 bases of the junction unmatched. CDR3 amino acids: CASSYFEGAGTEAFF. The CDR3 nucleotides read TGTGCCAGCAGTTACTTTGAGGGGGCAGGCACTGAAGCTTTCTTT.

The chain uses TRBV5-5 and TRBJ1-1, with D perhaps TRBD1 (5 bases). Germline values: CDR1 SGHKS, CDR2 YYEKEE (reference sequence). The CDR3 runs to 13 residues. The chain's CDR3 is CDSRWGTNTEAFF. CDR3 nucleotides: TGTGACTCACGGTGGGGCACGAACACTGAAGCTTTCTTT.

The chain couples TRBV25-1 to TRBJ1-6; a weak D match, TRBD1 (5 bases). This CDR3 has 13 residues. CDR1 and CDR2 from the germline V gene are MGHDK and SYGVNS. Trimming pared 3 bases from V and 11 bases from J, leaving 11 bases between. CDR3 DNA sequence: TGTGCCAGCAGTGAGGGGGAGGGAACACCCCTCCACTTT. Its translation: CASSEGEGTPLHF.

CDR3 DNA: TGTGCCACCAGCAGGGCTCCTATGGGACAGGGTAACAATGAGCAGTTCTTC. This translates into CATSRAPMGQGNNEQFF. The V gene is TRBV15, the J gene TRBJ2-1; TRBD1 matches at 9 bases. This CDR3 has 17 amino acids. The germline V gene has CDR1 LNHNV and CDR2 YYDKDF (reference sequence). J was trimmed by 5 bases and V by 3 bases; bases with no gene match: 11. Full variable domain (remainder filled in from reference TRBV15 and TRBJ2-1): DAMVIQNPRYQVTQFGKPVTLSCSQTLNHNVMYWYQQKSSQAPKLLFHYYDKDFNNEADTPDNFQSRRPNTSFCFLDIRSPGLGDTAMYLCATSRAPMGQGNNEQFFGPGTRLTVL.

This rearrangement joins TRBV6-2 or TRBV6-3 to TRBJ2-3, with no clear D. The V gene's germline CDR1 is MNHEY and CDR2 SVGEGT. The CDR3 loop spans 11 amino acids. Trimming cost V 4 bases and J 8 bases, with 7 bases left between them. CDR3: CASSSVRTQYF. The CDR3 DNA is TGTGCCAGCAGTTCGGTGCGTACGCAGTATTTT.

This clone showed up just a few times. The J gene is TRBJ1-2, the V gene TRBV5-6, with no clear D. The germline gives CDR1 SGHDT, CDR2 YYEEEE. This CDR3 region has 15 residues. V lost 4 bases, J lost 5 bases, and 18 bases lay in between. The CDR3 sequence is CASSTSVSEIYGYTF. The CDR3 DNA reads as TGTGCCAGCAGCACCTCCGTCTCGGAGATTTATGGCTACACCTTC.

The gene calls are TRBV28 and TRBJ2-5, with unresolved D. V gave up 7 bases and J gave up 5 bases, with 14 bases separating them. The CDR3 spans 13 residues. Germline V gene lookup returns CDR1 MDHEN and CDR2 SYDVKM. The CDR3 spells CASNPIDGETQYF. The CDR3 region has the DNA TGTGCCAGCAACCCTATCGACGGGGAGACCCAGTACTTC.

This clone has a single count. The CDR3 DNA sequence: TGTGCCAGCAGCGTAGGAGGGCAGGGAGGTGAAAAACTGTTTTTT. It specifies CASSVGGQGGEKLFF. The rearrangement joins TRBV9 to TRBJ1-4, with D possibly matching TRBD1 (5 bases). Germline V lookup: CDR1 SGDLS, CDR2 YYNGEE. V was clipped by 0 bases and J by 7 bases, with 13 bases between them. The CDR3 totals 15 residues.

The genes are TRBV11-3 and TRBJ2-1; 7 nucleotides align to TRBD2. The length of the CDR3 is 15 residues. CDR1 and CDR2 (germline): SGHNT, YENEEA. After removal of 3 bases from V and 10 bases from J, the junction contained 12 bases not matched to a gene. CDR3 sequence reads: CASSFGGREGREQFF. CDR3 nucleotides: TGTGCCAGCAGCTTTGGAGGGAGGGAGGGAAGGGAGCAGTTCTTC.

V usage is TRBV20-1 and J usage is TRBJ1-2, with D possibly being TRBD1 (6 bases). This CDR3 spans 14 amino acids. Germline CDR1 and CDR2: DFQATT and SNEGSKA (reference sequence). Trimming stripped 3 bases from V and 4 bases from J, with 15 bases between. CDR3 in DNA: TGCAGTGCTAGTCCCCCAGGGGACCTCTATGGCTACACCTTC. Translated: CSASPPGDLYGYTF.

J is TRBJ1-4 and V is TRBV7-9; D remains ambiguous. V was shortened by 1 base and J by 7 bases, with 10 bases between the two germline ends. CDR1 and CDR2 from the germline V gene are SEHNR and FQNEAQ (reference sequence). The CDR3 length is 14 residues. CDR3 in DNA: TGTGCCAGCAGCTTAGATGGATCTAGTGAAAAACTGTTTTTT. Translated, it gives CASSLDGSSEKLFF.

The chain carries TRBV7-9 and TRBJ1-1; D uncertain. Trimming pared 8 bases from V and 0 bases from J, leaving 10 bases between. The germline CDR1 and CDR2 sequences are SEHNR and FQNEAQ (reference sequence). The CDR3 is made up of 13 amino acids. The CDR3 is CASSVGMNTEAFF. The CDR3, as DNA: TGTGCCAGCTCCGTCGGGATGAACACTGAAGCTTTCTTT.

The gene calls are TRBV6-2 or TRBV6-3 and TRBJ2-3; TRBD1 agrees at 9 bases. The CDR3 sequence is 15 residues long. V gave up 6 bases and J gave up 2 bases; unmatched junction bases: 6. Looked up from germline, CDR1 is MNHEY and CDR2 is SVGEGT. The CDR3 DNA is TGTGCCAGCAGCCTGGACAGGGGATTCACAGATACGCAGTATTTT. The encoded protein is CASSLDRGFTDTQYF.

The CDR3 reads CASSQGRANYGYTF. As DNA, the CDR3 is TGTGCCAGCAGCCAGGGGAGAGCTAACTATGGCTACACCTTC. This chain connects TRBV28 to TRBJ1-2; a possible D gene is TRBD1 (6 bases). CDR3 length equals 14 residues. The V end was cut by 6 bases, the J end by 0 bases, with 11 bases between. Germline values: CDR1 MDHEN, CDR2 SYDVKM.

This clone showed up just once. CDR3: CASRNLGGTIYF. CDR3 in DNA: TGTGCCAGCAGAAACTTGGGGGGCACCATATATTTT. V and J are TRBV28 and TRBJ1-3, with a possible D match to TRBD1 (5 bases). The ends were cut back, 6 bases at V and 9 bases at J, with 12 bases in the middle. Germline CDR1 reads MDHEN; CDR2 reads SYDVKM. This CDR3 has 12 residues. The variable domain in full, with the rest retrieved from reference TRBV28 and TRBJ1-3, is DVKVTQSSRYLVKRTGEKVFLECVQDMDHENMFWYRQDPGLGLRLIYFSYDVKMKEKGDIPEGYSVSREKKERFSLILESASTNQTSMYLCASRNLGGTIYFGEGSWLTVV.

The rearrangement joins TRBV7-9 to TRBJ2-7, with 9 bases aligning to TRBD1. With V trimmed by 5 bases and J by 9 bases, 14 bases remained unmatched. The CDR3 covers 15 residues. Germline V gene data show CDR1 as SEHNR and CDR2 as FQNEAQ (reference sequence). For the CDR3, the DNA is TGTGCCAGCAGCCGGGACAGGGAATCACGCGGCGTGCAGTACTTC. Translated: CASSRDRESRGVQYF.

The gene calls are TRBV5-6 and TRBJ2-3; possibly TRBD2 for D (6 bases). Trimming cost V 4 bases and J 0 bases, with 12 bases left between them. Germline values: CDR1 SGHDT, CDR2 YYEEEE. This CDR3 comprises 15 residues. The chain's CDR3 is CASSLGLLSTDTQYF. CDR3 DNA: TGTGCCAGCAGCCTCGGACTACTTAGCACAGATACGCAGTATTTT.

This rearrangement joins TRBV4-3 to TRBJ1-3, with D unresolved. V was pared by 4 bases and J by 5 bases, with 18 bases between. Germline lookup yields CDR1 LGHNA and CDR2 YSLEER. The CDR3 is made up of 16 amino acids. Written as DNA, the CDR3 is TGCGCCAGCAGCCGTACATTGGGAGGGTCCCGAAACACCATATATTTT. Protein product: CASSRTLGGSRNTIYF.

V and J are TRBV6-1 and TRBJ2-5, with 9 bases aligning to TRBD1. The trim removed 3 bases at V and 2 bases at J, leaving 7 bases unmatched. Germline V CDR1 and CDR2: MNHNS, SASEGT. The CDR3 has 16 amino acids. CDR3 sequence (DNA): TGTGCCAGCAGTGAGGGACAGGGTGTAGGGCAAGAGACCCAGTACTTC. This gives the protein CASSEGQGVGQETQYF.

CDR3 residues: CASSPSSGYGYTF. In DNA form, the CDR3 reads TGTGCCAGCAGTCCCTCATCCGGTTACGGCTACACCTTC. V and J are TRBV2 and TRBJ1-2; D is unresolved. The CDR3 is 13 amino acids. Germline-derived CDR1 and CDR2 are SNHLY and FYNNEI. V shed 5 bases and J shed 8 bases, with 15 bases lying between them.

On this clone: Other nucleotide sequences from this sample produce the same CDR3. The rearrangement joins TRBV5-1 to TRBJ1-5; D is unresolved. Germline V gene sequence: CDR1 SGHRS, CDR2 YFSETQ. CDR3 length equals 14 residues. V lost 0 bases, J lost 3 bases, and 7 bases lay in between. The DNA of the CDR3 is TGCGCCAGCAGCTTGGGAGGGAACAATCAGCCCCAGCATTTT. It translates to CASSLGGNNQPQHF.

The genes are TRBV19 and TRBJ1-6; the D gene is possibly TRBD1 (6 bases). Germline V lookup: CDR1 LNHDA, CDR2 SQIVND (reference sequence). CDR3 size: 18 residues. V was trimmed by 0 bases and J by 6 bases, leaving 18 bases between them. The CDR3 region is CASSIDLLRRGGNSPLHF. The CDR3 region has the DNA TGTGCCAGTAGTATAGATCTTTTGAGGAGAGGGGGTAATTCACCCCTCCACTTT. The full variable domain, in which reference TRBV19 and TRBJ1-6 provide the parts outside the CDR3, is DGGITQSPKYLFRKEGQNVTLSCEQNLNHDAMYWYRQDPGQGLRLIYYSQIVNDFQKGDIAEGYSVSREKKESFPLTVTSAQKNPTAFYLCASSIDLLRRGGNSPLHFGNGTRLTVT.